Below are 8 T cell receptor beta chains sequenced from a single sample in a study of blood T cell repertoires in COVID-19. Some clones are missing from TCRdb's copy, which holds only in-frame ones; the method was immunoSEQ multiplex PCR. The table records nearly 350,000 clones, about 89% of them present only once. Specimen: peripheral blood. Receptors were obtained from a woman in her forties or fifties with COVID-19, enrolled during active disease.

The chain carries TRBV5-4 and TRBJ1-2, with a tentative D call TRBD1 (6 bases). The CDR3 has 12 amino acids. V lost 9 bases to trimming and J lost 0 bases, with 9 bases between them. Germline loops: CDR1 SGHNT, CDR2 YYREEE (reference sequence). The CDR3 DNA is TGTGCCATCGGACAGCCTAACTATGGCTACACCTTC. This codes for CAIGQPNYGYTF. Full variable domain (outside the CDR3, taken from reference TRBV5-4 and TRBJ1-2): ETGVTQSPTHLIKTRGQQVTLRCSSQSGHNTVSWYQQALGQGPQFIFQYYREEENGRGNFPPRFSGLQFPNYSSELNVNALELDDSALYLCAIGQPNYGYTFGSGTRLTVV.

The V call is TRBV5-1, the J call TRBJ2-3; the D is unclear. The V and J ends lost 1 base and 4 bases respectively, with 13 bases between them. Germline CDR1 reads SGHRS; CDR2 reads YFSETQ. This CDR3 has 15 amino acids. The CDR3 region has the DNA TGCGCCAGCAGCTTGTATAGCCAGTCCGCAGATACGCAGTATTTT. Its translation: CASSLYSQSADTQYF.

This chain connects TRBV11-3 to TRBJ1-1; 10 bases agree with TRBD1. Germline lookup yields CDR1 SGHNT and CDR2 YENEEA. Trimming at V came to 5 bases and at J to 1 base, leaving 7 bases not matched to a gene. This CDR3 has 16 residues. In DNA form, the CDR3 reads TGTGCCAGCAGCCCAAGGGACAGGGGCCGGAACACTGAAGCTTTCTTT. Its protein product is CASSPRDRGRNTEAFF.

This chain's CDR3 is CASSHGGSQANTGELFF. The CDR3 DNA is TGTGCCAGCAGCCATGGCGGGAGCCAAGCGAACACCGGGGAGCTGTTTTTT. The rearrangement joins TRBV14 to TRBJ2-2; 7 nucleotides line up with TRBD2. The germline V gene has CDR1 SGHDN and CDR2 FVKESK. CDR3 length equals 17 residues. V lost 3 bases and J lost 0; bases outside the gene matches: 7.

The V gene is TRBV15, the J gene TRBJ2-2; 7 bases line up with TRBD1. With V trimmed by 9 bases and J by 5 bases, 6 bases remained unmatched. Germline-derived CDR1 and CDR2 are LNHNV and YYDKDF (reference sequence). The CDR3 runs 13 residues. CDR3 in amino acids: CATQRQGTGELFF. Here the CDR3 DNA reads TGTGCCACACAGCGACAGGGAACCGGGGAGCTGTTTTTT.

This clone was counted a single time. The chain joins TRBV18 to TRBJ2-3, with D perhaps TRBD1 (6 bases). Between the trimmed V and J ends, which lost 4 bases and 0 bases, there was a span of 14 bases. The germline V gene encodes CDR1 KGHSH and CDR2 LQKENI. This CDR3 has 16 residues. In nucleotides, the CDR3 is TGTGCCAGCTCACGAGAGCCCGGGACAAGCACAGATACGCAGTATTTT. Its translation is CASSREPGTSTDTQYF.

The rearrangement uses TRBV11-3 and TRBJ2-1; D gene uncertain. The CDR3 spans 15 residues. Trimming took 0 bases from V and 0 from J, leaving 6 bases between them. Germline loops: CDR1 SGHNT, CDR2 YENEEA. This CDR3 is CASSLEASSYNEQFF. DNA of the CDR3: TGTGCCAGCAGCTTAGAAGCGAGCTCCTACAATGAGCAGTTCTTC.

V and J are TRBV5-4 and TRBJ2-3, with 9 positions matching TRBD2. Germline V gene lookup returns CDR1 SGHNT and CDR2 YYREEE (reference sequence). After removal of 4 bases from V and 1 base from J, the junction contained 7 bases not matched to a gene. This CDR3 spans 16 amino acids. The CDR3 loop reads CASSERTSARTDTQYF. CDR3 DNA sequence: TGTGCCAGCAGCGAGAGGACTAGCGCCCGCACAGATACGCAGTATTTT.